Below, 7 T cell receptor beta chains from the same sample are listed, as sequenced in a study of blood T cell repertoires in COVID-19. Assay: immunoSEQ multiplex PCR; the TCRdb copy retains only in-frame clones and omits some. Of approximately 260,000 clones listed, about 85% are singletons. Source material: peripheral blood. These receptors came from a man aged 18 to 29 with active or convalescent COVID-19.

The chain combines TRBV6-5 with TRBJ2-7, with 10 bases fitting TRBD1. V was pared by 6 bases and J by 5 bases, with 4 bases of the junction left unmatched. CDR1 is MNHEY, CDR2 SVGAGI, per germline. There are 13 residues in the CDR3. The CDR3 region is CASSRTGGNEQYF. The CDR3 DNA reads as TGTGCCAGCAGCCGGACAGGGGGAAACGAGCAGTACTTC.

The V call is TRBV2, the J call TRBJ2-5; D is perhaps TRBD2 (6 bases). The CDR3 is 12 amino acids. The germline V gene encodes CDR1 SNHLY and CDR2 FYNNEI. V was trimmed by 7 bases and J by 5 bases, leaving 11 bases between them. DNA for the CDR3: TGTGCCAGCAAGGGTAGCGGCGAGACCCAGTACTTC. As protein: CASKGSGETQYF.

The rearrangement links TRBV11-2 to TRBJ1-4, with TRBD1 matching over 8 bases. The CDR3 covers 15 residues. Looked up from germline, CDR1 is SGHAT and CDR2 is FQNNGV. V lost 4 bases to trimming and J lost 7 bases; unmatched junction nucleotides: 8. CDR3 in amino acids: CASSSTTGAGEKLFF. The CDR3 DNA is TGTGCCAGCAGCTCTACGACAGGGGCCGGTGAAAAACTGTTTTTT.

The chain carries TRBV15 and TRBJ2-5; TRBD1 might be the D (5 bases). V lost 0 bases, J lost 5 bases, and 13 bases lay in between. Germline V lookup: CDR1 LNHNV, CDR2 YYDKDF (reference sequence). The CDR3 runs to 15 residues. The CDR3: CATSRDFGARETQYF. The CDR3 DNA follows: TGTGCCACCAGCAGAGATTTTGGGGCGAGGGAGACCCAGTACTTC.

The V and J genes are TRBV7-2 and TRBJ2-1; 7 positions agree with TRBD2. Per the germline V gene, CDR1 is SGHTA and CDR2 is FQGNSA. V gave up 0 bases and J gave up 3 bases; unmatched junction bases: 5. The CDR3 totals 16 residues. CDR3 region: CASSLARRDYYNEQFF. The CDR3, as DNA: TGTGCCAGCAGCTTAGCCCGACGGGACTACTACAATGAGCAGTTCTTC. The entire variable domain, with the rest obtained from reference TRBV7-2 and TRBJ2-1, is as follows: GAGVSQSPSNKVTEKGKDVELRCDPISGHTALYWYRQSLGQGLEFLIYFQGNSAPDKSGLPSDRFSAERTGGSVSTLTIQRTQQEDSAVYLCASSLARRDYYNEQFFGPGTRLTVL.

This clone occurred many times. The chain employs TRBV7-9 and TRBJ2-7; 11 bases line up with TRBD2. This CDR3 is built from 15 residues. The germline CDR1 and CDR2 sequences are SEHNR and FQNEAQ (reference sequence). With 5 bases clipped from V and 3 bases from J, the junction kept 6 bases outside the gene matches. CDR3 bases: TGTGCCAGCAGCGCACACGGGACTAGCGGCTACGAGCAGTACTTC. Translating it yields CASSAHGTSGYEQYF. The whole variable domain, filled in from reference TRBV7-9 and TRBJ2-7, reads DTGVSQNPRHKITKRGQNVTFRCDPISEHNRLYWYRQTLGQGPEFLTYFQNEAQLEKSRLLSDRFSAERPKGSFSTLEIQRTEQGDSAMYLCASSAHGTSGYEQYFGPGTRLTVT.

This clone was seen a single time. V and J are TRBV4-1 and TRBJ2-5; TRBD2 matches at 10 bases. Trimming removed 4 bases from V and 3 bases from J; junction bases left unmatched: 5. CDR1 MGHRA and CDR2 YSYEKL come from the germline V gene. The CDR3 totals 15 residues. The CDR3 loop is CASSRVLAGEETQYF. The CDR3 coding sequence is TGCGCCAGCAGCCGGGTGCTAGCGGGGGAAGAGACCCAGTACTTC.